These T cell receptor beta chains were read from a single sample in a study of blood T cell repertoires in COVID-19. Measured with immunoSEQ multiplex PCR; TCRdb has only the in-frame clones, and not every one. The profile shows roughly 250,000 clones, approximately 91% of them singletons. Sequenced material: PBMCs or T cells enriched from blood (not recorded which). These receptors came from a woman between 40 and 55 years old with acute COVID-19. The CDR3 runs from the conserved cysteine through the conserved F or W. Clone size is stated in some rows and not others, as once, few, many or a class when expanded.

j_call	clone_size	v_call	cdr3_aa
TRBJ1-6	-	TRBV5-4	CASSSFLGQSSYNSPLHF
TRBJ1-3	once	TRBV5-1	CASSRDSGNTIYF
TRBJ2-7	once	TRBV5-8	CASSLETGTAAYEQYF
TRBJ2-7	-	TRBV6-5	CASRRGQEYAEQYF
TRBJ1-1	-	TRBV7-9	CASSFRENKAFF
TRBJ1-5	-	TRBV18	CASSPRDSFNQPQHF
TRBJ1-6	-	TRBV6-1	CASSDQAGEYNSPLHF
TRBJ2-7	few	TRBV2	CASSEGAIYEQYF
TRBJ2-1	-	TRBV30	CAWGLAGGRSYNEQFF
TRBJ2-1	-	TRBV7-3	CASSPSRGHNEQFF
TRBJ2-3	-	TRBV19	CASSIGSGGRHTDTQYF
TRBJ1-2	-	TRBV7-9	CASSLGRGNYGYTF
TRBJ2-1	-	TRBV6-5	CASSRGTGDFDEQFF
TRBJ1-2	once	TRBV7-8	CASSSRTGTYGYTF
TRBJ2-7	-	TRBV28	CASSPTYSGGWTYEQYF
TRBJ1-5	-	TRBV27	CASTSWAWYSNQPQHF
TRBJ2-7	-	TRBV30	CAWSVGGLGYEQYF
TRBJ2-2	-	TRBV7-9	CASSLNLGQGGTGELFF
TRBJ1-2	once	TRBV11-2	CASSRGTINYGYTF
TRBJ1-2	-	TRBV6-5	CASSYGWGQNYGYTF
TRBJ2-7	-	TRBV7-9	CASSISGSGYEQYF
TRBJ2-2	-	TRBV19	CASSPVRTGELFF
TRBJ2-1	-	TRBV18	CASSRTSYNEQFF
TRBJ1-1	-	TRBV24-1	CATSDPEGAPGQGRLVNTEAFF
TRBJ1-1	-	TRBV21-1	CASSSKVERTGATEAFF
TRBJ1-3	-	TRBV2	CASQSGGSGNTIYF
TRBJ1-1	-	TRBV19	CATPCPVGHLNTEAFF
TRBJ1-1	-	TRBV10-2	CASRFTENTEAFF
TRBJ1-6	-	TRBV27	CASSLRDWGKSPLHF
TRBJ1-1	-	TRBV7-3	CASSNTGLTEAFF
TRBJ2-5	-	TRBV28	CASSSHGTSPQETQYF
TRBJ2-4	-	TRBV3-1/TRBV3-2	CASSPRETSGGAKNIQYF
TRBJ2-6	-	TRBV7-3	CASSHQPSSGANVLTF
TRBJ1-3	once	TRBV5-1	CASSFDGGMGNTIYF
TRBJ1-5	-	TRBV9	CASSYLKGLRGNQPQHF
TRBJ2-7	-	TRBV5-6	CASSFVRQGAREQYF
TRBJ2-3	-	TRBV2	CASSRQVLYTQYF
TRBJ2-6	-	TRBV5-8	CASSLDEGATLGANVLTF
TRBJ1-4	once	TRBV19	CASSIGQGAGGKLFF
TRBJ2-6	-	TRBV18	CASSPRGQGTGANVLTF
TRBJ1-5	few	TRBV6-2/TRBV6-3	CASSSGQQSVYQPQHF
TRBJ2-1	-	TRBV6-1	CASSASAGESSYNEQFF
TRBJ1-5	-	TRBV5-1	CASSLAGGNQPQHF
TRBJ2-2	-	TRBV18	CASSPPPGLNTGELFF
TRBJ2-1	-	TRBV20-1	CSARDLNEQFF
TRBJ2-6	-	TRBV10-3	CAISADRGRGANVLTF
TRBJ1-1	-	TRBV6-5	CASRRWEGNTEAFF
TRBJ1-2	-	TRBV19	CASSTRTELKSAF
TRBJ1-2	-	TRBV5-4	CASSYTGQGIGGYTF
TRBJ2-1	-	TRBV28	CASSPGTVYNEQFF
TRBJ2-1	-	TRBV9	CASSVVGGRGYNEQFF
TRBJ1-6	-	TRBV18	CASSPGQAYNSPLHF
TRBJ2-7	-	TRBV5-5	CASSHRDTLSYEQYF
TRBJ1-5	-	TRBV19	CASSGSGYSNQPQHF
TRBJ1-4	-	TRBV4-1	CASSLYTTNEKLFF
TRBJ2-3	-	TRBV5-1	CASSFGTSGGPGDTQYF
TRBJ2-1	once	TRBV18	CASSPGQGAYNEQFF
TRBJ1-4	-	TRBV2	CASSPGREEKLFF
TRBJ2-1	-	TRBV11-3	CASSPGYNEQFF